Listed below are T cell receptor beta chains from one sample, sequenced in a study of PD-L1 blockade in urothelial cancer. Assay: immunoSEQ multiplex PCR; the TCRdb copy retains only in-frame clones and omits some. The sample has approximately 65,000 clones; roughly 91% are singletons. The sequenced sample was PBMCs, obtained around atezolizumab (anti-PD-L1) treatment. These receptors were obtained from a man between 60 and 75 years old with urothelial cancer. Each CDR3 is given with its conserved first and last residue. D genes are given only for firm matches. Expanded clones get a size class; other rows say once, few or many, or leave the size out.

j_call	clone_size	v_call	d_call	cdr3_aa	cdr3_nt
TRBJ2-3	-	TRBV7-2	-	CASSLIRGTQYF	TGTGCCAGCAGCCTAATACGAGGTACGCAGTATTTT
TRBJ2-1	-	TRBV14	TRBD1	CASSPFTGTGIEQFF	TGTGCCAGCAGCCCATTTACCGGGACAGGGATTGAGCAGTTCTTC
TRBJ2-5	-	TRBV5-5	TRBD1	CASSWTGIQETQYF	TGTGCCAGCAGCTGGACAGGGATACAAGAGACCCAGTACTTC
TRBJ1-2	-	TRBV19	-	CASSRGDRNYGYTF	TGTGCCAGTAGTCGTGGAGACAGGAACTATGGCTACACCTTC
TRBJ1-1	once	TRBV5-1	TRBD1	CASSLNAGGLKVEAFF	TGCGCCAGCAGCCTGAATGCAGGGGGCCTCAAAGTGGAAGCTTTCTTT
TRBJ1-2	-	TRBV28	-	CASTYSNNYGYTF	TGTGCCAGCACATACTCAAATAACTATGGCTACACCTTC
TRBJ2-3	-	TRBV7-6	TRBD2	CASGGADTQYF	TGTGCCAGCGGGGGGGCAGATACGCAGTATTTT
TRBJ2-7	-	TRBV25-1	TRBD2	CASSEGSGRAHEQYF	TGTGCCAGCAGTGAAGGTAGCGGGAGGGCCCACGAGCAGTACTTC
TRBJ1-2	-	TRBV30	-	CAWTLGPYGYTF	TGTGCCTGGACATTGGGCCCCTATGGCTACACCTTC
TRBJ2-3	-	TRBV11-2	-	CASSLAADAIGTQYF	TGTGCCAGCAGCTTAGCAGCGGACGCAATAGGGACGCAGTATTTT
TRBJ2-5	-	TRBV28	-	CASREWTAQETQYF	TGTGCCAGCAGGGAATGGACAGCCCAAGAGACCCAGTACTTC
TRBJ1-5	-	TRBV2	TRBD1	CASMGQGILGNQPQHF	TGTGCCAGCATGGGACAGGGGATTCTGGGCAATCAGCCCCAGCATTTT
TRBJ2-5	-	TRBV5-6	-	CASSLRFQETQYF	TGTGCCAGCAGCTTGCGGTTTCAAGAGACCCAGTACTTC
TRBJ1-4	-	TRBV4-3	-	CASSQEQGREKLFF	TGCGCCAGCAGCCAGGAGCAGGGAAGGGAAAAACTGTTTTTT
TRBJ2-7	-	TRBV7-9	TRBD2	CASSARTSGIEQYF	TGTGCCAGCAGCGCTCGGACTAGCGGGATTGAGCAGTACTTC
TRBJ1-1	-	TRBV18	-	CASPAGVNTEAFF	TGTGCCAGCCCCGCAGGGGTGAACACTGAAGCTTTCTTT
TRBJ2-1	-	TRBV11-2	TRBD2	CASSLVAGGSYNEQFF	TGTGCCAGCAGCTTGGTAGCGGGAGGGTCCTACAATGAGCAGTTCTTC
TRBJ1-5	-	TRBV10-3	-	CAISDNNQPQHF	TGTGCCATCAGTGACAACAATCAGCCCCAGCATTTT
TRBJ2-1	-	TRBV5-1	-	CASSQTGQGIAGGPDEQFF	TGCGCCAGCAGCCAAACGGGACAGGGGATAGCGGGAGGGCCCGATGAGCAGTTCTTC
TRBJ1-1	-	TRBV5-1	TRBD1	CASSLGSKTGQAFF	TGCGCCAGCAGCTTGGGGTCAAAGACAGGGCAGGCTTTCTTT